This TCR beta chain derives from a study of beta chain features in type 1 diabetes. Looking at the study overall: Examination spanned some 100 million sorted cells from all samples. Points from the study as a whole: Within each of all four CD4+ subsets, Type 1 diabetes patients had TCRB CDR3s that were moderately but significantly shorter.

The CDR3 extends over 16 amino acids. Germline V gene lookup returns CDR1 ENHRY and CDR2 SYGVKD. V was trimmed by 3 bases and J by 4 bases, leaving 18 bases between them. Sequenced material consisted of expressed TCRB transcripts (all of the isolated RNA was reverse transcribed). Here immunoSEQ multiplex PCR was the method, and the copy in TCRdb shows in-frame clones only, minus some. The table shows tens of thousands of clones, with 50% to 55% occurring only once. Comment on this clone: The target antigen is unknown.

The sequenced material came from Tregs from blood. The sequence derives from a woman aged 40 to 50 with type 1 diabetes. This rearrangement joins TRBV10-3 to TRBJ1-1, with TRBD1 as a possible D gene (5 bases). DNA for the CDR3: TGTGCCATCAGTGACCCCGGGGGGAGGGCTGGCACTGAAGCTTTCTTT. It specifies CAISDPGGRAGTEAFF.